The clone carrying this TCR beta chain was detected only once. The antigen is not known. The data belong to a study of tumor-infiltrating lymphocytes in primary liver carcinoma. Study information: Patients, male and female, were 30 to 69 years old. Stage T1-T3 N0M0 tumors spanned about 4.2 to 11 cm.

Unsorted bulk tissue (roughly 17-34 mg) underwent RNA and DNA co-extraction. The researchers produced TCR beta cDNA from 500 to 550 ng total RNA with a constant-region primer. Nested multiplex PCR, run for three rounds with slightly modified ARM-PCR, yielded TCR beta libraries. Forward primers for TRBV1-TRBV30 and a C-beta reverse primer served the first two PCR rounds, at about 9 cycles each. TCRdb recomputed calls from the multiplex PCR reads with MiXCR, one row per CDR3 protein. Of 20,000 to 25,000 distinct CDR3 sequences in the sample, nearly 80% were seen once. Germline lookup yields CDR1 MNHNS and CDR2 SASEGT. Trimming stripped 6 bases from V and 0 bases from J, with 23 bases between. This CDR3 contains 19 residues. The study's findings and limits: Lesser overlap characterized tumor-adjacent and tumor-blood pairs relative to tumor region pairs. Tumor specimens were characterized by a significantly higher top-250-clone fraction than blood (p = 0.039).

Sequencing was performed on liver tumor tissue from sampling region 1. Subset reported: tumor region T1, superior pole. V gene TRBV6-1 combines with J gene TRBJ2-2; D is tentatively TRBD1 or TRBD2 (6 bases each). The sequence derives from a woman aged 25-40 years with primary liver carcinoma and hepatitis B virus infection. CDR3 region: CASSATLPGGAANTGELFF. The CDR3 DNA reads TGTGCCAGCAGCGCAACCCTTCCCGGGGGCGCAGCGAACACCGGGGAGCTGTTTTTT.